These T cell receptor beta chains were read from a single sample in a study of CD4 T cell repertoires in COVID-19. The data were produced by immunoSEQ multiplex PCR, yet TCRdb's version contains in-frame clones alone and is incomplete. The sample shows approximately 22,000 clones, around 86% of them seen only once. The sample was central memory CD4+ T cells from blood, taken before the COVID-19 pandemic. These receptors all stem from a human donor who had COVID-19. Each CDR3 is given with its conserved first and last residue. Each record gives: CDR3 DNA, CDR3 protein, D gene, V gene, clone size, J gene. D genes are given only for firm matches. Size tells how often a clone was seen (once, few, many) or the class of an expanded clone, and some rows leave it out.

TGTGCCAGCAGCTTGGGGTGGAAAGGAGCCGGCACAGATACGCAGTATTTT,CASSLGWKGAGTDTQYF,-,TRBV5-4,few,TRBJ2-3
TGTGCCAGCAGCTCCTCAGGGGTAGGTTATGGAGCTTTCTTT,CASSSSGVGYGAFF,-,TRBV11-2,-,TRBJ1-1
TGCGCCAGCAGTGTTAAAGGGGGAGAGACCCAGTACTTC,CASSVKGGETQYF,-,TRBV10-2,-,TRBJ2-5
TGCGCCAGCAGCGGGGCAGGGGGCTCAGTAACTAATGAAAAACTGTTTTTT,CASSGAGGSVTNEKLFF,TRBD1,TRBV5-1,-,TRBJ1-4
TGTGCCAGCAGGGGCCAAAACTATGGCTACACCTTC,CASRGQNYGYTF,-,TRBV2,few,TRBJ1-2
TGTGCCAGTATCCCCTTAGCCTCCTACGAGCAGTACTTC,CASIPLASYEQYF,-,TRBV19,-,TRBJ2-7
TGTGCCAGCAGTTGGGACAGGGGGCAGGGTGGCTACACCTTC,CASSWDRGQGGYTF,TRBD1,TRBV5-4,-,TRBJ1-2
TGCAGTGCTGGGCGCTCCTACGAGCAGTACTTC,CSAGRSYEQYF,-,TRBV20-1,-,TRBJ2-7
TGTGCCAGCAGTTCCTCCGGGGATCGGGCCCCAGATACGCAGTATTTT,CASSSSGDRAPDTQYF,-,TRBV6-5,-,TRBJ2-3
TGTGCCGGCGGACAGGGATGGGATCCCCTCCACTTT,CAGGQGWDPLHF,TRBD1,TRBV6-1,-,TRBJ1-6
TGTGCCAGCAGCCCTAATCTCGGGCAGGGAGGTCGAGGAGCTTTCTTT,CASSPNLGQGGRGAFF,-,TRBV9,-,TRBJ1-1
TGTGCCAGCAGTTACGGGGAGAATCAGCCCCAGCATTTT,CASSYGENQPQHF,-,TRBV7-9,-,TRBJ1-5
TGTGCCAGCAAAACTCTTGGGCAAAACTATGGCTACACCTTC,CASKTLGQNYGYTF,-,TRBV28,-,TRBJ1-2
TGCGCCAGCAGCTTGGGGACAGGGGCCTACGAGCAGTACTTC,CASSLGTGAYEQYF,TRBD1,TRBV5-1,-,TRBJ2-7
TGTGCCAGCAGTGTACAGCTACAGGGAGCTAATGAAAAACTGTTTTTT,CASSVQLQGANEKLFF,-,TRBV6-1,-,TRBJ1-4
TGCAGCGTTGCGGCTAGCGGGGCCTACGAGCAGTACTTC,CSVAASGAYEQYF,TRBD2,TRBV29-1,-,TRBJ2-7
TGTGCCAGCAGCCTGCTACGTGGGCCCACAGATACGCAGTATTTT,CASSLLRGPTDTQYF,-,TRBV5-6,-,TRBJ2-3
TGTGCCACCAGGACAGGGGGTCCCTACGAGCAGTACTTC,CATRTGGPYEQYF,TRBD1,TRBV6-1,-,TRBJ2-7
TGTGCCAGCAACCCCAGGACAGAGATCGGGGAGCTGTTTTTT,CASNPRTEIGELFF,-,TRBV19,-,TRBJ2-2
TGTGCCAGCAGTTTCGGGGACAGGGTATCCCCTGGCTACACCTTC,CASSFGDRVSPGYTF,TRBD1,TRBV28,once,TRBJ1-2
TGCGCCAGCAGGCAAGAACTAGGAACTGGCACAGATACGCAGTATTTT,CASRQELGTGTDTQYF,-,TRBV5-1,-,TRBJ2-3
TGTGCCAGCAGCTTAGCACGGGGTAGCGGGGTGCCCTACACAGATACGCAGTATTTT,CASSLARGSGVPYTDTQYF,TRBD2,TRBV7-9,-,TRBJ2-3
TGTGCCAGCAGCTCTCTTGGACAGGCAAGCAATCAGCCCCAGCATTTT,CASSSLGQASNQPQHF,TRBD1,TRBV6-6,-,TRBJ1-5
TGTGCCAGCAGGGCAGGGTTATCCGGGGAGCTGTTTTTT,CASRAGLSGELFF,-,TRBV6-1,-,TRBJ2-2
TGTGCCAGTAGTAGAGCCAGGCCCCCGAACACTGAAGCTTTCTTT,CASSRARPPNTEAFF,-,TRBV19,-,TRBJ1-1
TGTGCCAGCAGTACCCCGGGACTAGCGGGCGACAATGAGCAGTTCTTC,CASSTPGLAGDNEQFF,TRBD2,TRBV28,-,TRBJ2-1
TGTGCCAGCAGCCCCGGGACAGGGATTGAAGATACGCAGTATTTT,CASSPGTGIEDTQYF,TRBD1,TRBV7-7,once,TRBJ2-3
TGTGCCAGCTCTTCAGGGGCAGGTACCTACGAGCAGTACTTC,CASSSGAGTYEQYF,-,TRBV18,-,TRBJ2-7
TGCGCCAGCAGCGAAATTAGCGGGAGTGTCGGAGAGACCCAGTACTTC,CASSEISGSVGETQYF,TRBD2,TRBV10-2,-,TRBJ2-5
TGTGCCATCGATGAGGACAGGGACAATCAGCCCCAGCATTTT,CAIDEDRDNQPQHF,TRBD1,TRBV7-8,once,TRBJ1-5
TGTGCCAGCAGCTCCCCCGCAGCGCCGAACACTGAAGCTTTCTTT,CASSSPAAPNTEAFF,-,TRBV11-2,-,TRBJ1-1